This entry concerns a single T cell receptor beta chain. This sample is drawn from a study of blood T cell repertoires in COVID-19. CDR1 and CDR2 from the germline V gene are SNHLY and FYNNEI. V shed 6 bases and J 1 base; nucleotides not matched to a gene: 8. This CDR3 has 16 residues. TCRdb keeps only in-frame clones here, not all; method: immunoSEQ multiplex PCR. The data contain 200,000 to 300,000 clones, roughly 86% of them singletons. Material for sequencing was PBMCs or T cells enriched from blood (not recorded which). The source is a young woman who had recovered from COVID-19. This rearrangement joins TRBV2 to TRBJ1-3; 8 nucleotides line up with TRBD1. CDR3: CASRQLQGVSGNTIYF. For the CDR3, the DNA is TGTGCCAGCAGGCAACTACAGGGGGTATCTGGAAACACCATATATTTT.